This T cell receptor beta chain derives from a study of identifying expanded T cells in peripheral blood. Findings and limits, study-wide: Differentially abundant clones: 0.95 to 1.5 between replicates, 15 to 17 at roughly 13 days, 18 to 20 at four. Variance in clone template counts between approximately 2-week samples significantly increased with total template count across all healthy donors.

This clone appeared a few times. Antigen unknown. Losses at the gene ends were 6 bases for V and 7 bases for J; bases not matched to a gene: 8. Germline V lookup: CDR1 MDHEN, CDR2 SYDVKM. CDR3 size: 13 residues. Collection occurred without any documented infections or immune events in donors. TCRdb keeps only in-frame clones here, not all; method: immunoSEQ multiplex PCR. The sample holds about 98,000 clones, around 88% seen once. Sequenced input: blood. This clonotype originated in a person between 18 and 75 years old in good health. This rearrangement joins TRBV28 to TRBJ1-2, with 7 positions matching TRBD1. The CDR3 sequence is CASRLTGESGYTF. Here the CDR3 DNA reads TGTGCCAGCAGACTAACAGGGGAGTCTGGCTACACCTTC.